This T cell receptor (beta chain) was retrieved from a study of T cell repertoires in cytomegalovirus infection. Whole-study context: Recently identified HLA-C-restricted CMV epitopes and well-studied HLA-B-restricted CMV epitopes were used by the study. Signatures in public TCR beta sequences pointed to both CMV infection and matching HLA type.

The table lists this clonotype with many counts. The antigen remains unidentified. The CDR3 length is 13 residues. V lost 4 bases and J lost 6, with 12 bases in between. Germline V gene lookup returns CDR1 WSHSY and CDR2 SAAADI. Overall study findings and caveats: People with CMV and the relevant HLA were identified by cumulative public TCR beta family frequency. Clonotype analysis showed dominance of the ex vivo response by HLA-C-restricted CMV-specific TCR beta clonotypes.

TCRdb reprocessed the reads via MiXCR and lists one record per CDR3 protein. The sample contains approximately 270,000 distinct CDR3 sequences, 22% of which appear only once. Sequenced here: cultured PBMCs, sampled from culture after CMV antigen stimulation. The TCR comes from a human donor in good health (CMV status not recorded). Some clones in this sample may be carry-over from other donors' samples. This chain links TRBV10-2 with TRBJ1-2; D remains ambiguous. CDR3 amino acids: CASSALRRHGYTF. The CDR3 bases are TGCGCCAGCAGTGCCCTAAGACGGCATGGCTACACCTTC.